Listed here is a single TCR beta chain. Its antigen is unidentified. The data derive from a study of persistence of HIV-infected CD4 T cells. Overall study: Median time on suppressive ART was 8 to 9 years. Up to roughly 200 mL blood was drawn at multiple time points; two donors had single-time leukapheresis.

Study results and caveats: TCR oligoclonality correlated with proviral oligoclonality in the same sorted populations. Degenerate expanded CDR3beta sequences were enriched among CMV- and Gag-responding cells.

The immunoSEQ assay was version 4, run in survey mode. Sequencing used immunoSEQ multiplex PCR; TCRdb keeps in-frame clones, though not all of them. The top ten hold 1.8% of the sample, which has about 47,000 clones, about nine tenths seen once. Anti-CD3/anti-CD28 beads served as a nonspecific positive control stimulus. Sorting of responding CD4+ T cells relied on upregulated CD40 ligand together with CD69. This clonotype was obtained from an adult man with HIV who was CMV-seropositive. Sequencing used CD4+ T cells sorted from PBMCs after roughly 18-hour stimulation, obtained from a patient who received antiretroviral therapy.

The CDR3, as DNA: TGTGCAAGTCGCTTGGGGGGGAAGGACCAAGAGACCCAGTACTTC. It encodes CASRLGGKDQETQYF. The gene calls are TRBV12-2 and TRBJ2-5; no check of the table's D call, TRBD2, against the DNA was made. TRBV12-2 is reported as a pseudogene. CDR3 size: 15 residues.